By its share, the clone carrying this TCR beta chain is medium-sized (0.01 to 0.1%). This beta chain is a stray read from a library made for alpha chains; its abundance is not meaningful. Trimming at V came to 0 bases and at J to 5 bases, leaving 6 bases not matched to a gene. CDR3 length equals 15 residues. From germline, CDR1 is SGHKS and CDR2 YYEKEE (reference sequence). This entry is derived from a study of spatial heterogeneity in lung cancer. MiXCR was run by TCRdb on the 5' RACE reads, yielding one entry per CDR3 protein. Among 2,000 to 3,000 distinct CDR3 sequences listed, approximately 4% were seen once. Time point indicated: sample taken at primary tumor resection. Material for sequencing was whole RNA from tumor, nontumor lung or frozen PBMC, left unsorted.

The TCR sequence derives from a female donor with early-stage non-small cell lung cancer. The sample consisted of normal lung tissue next to the tumor, taken at surgery. The chain carries TRBV5-5 and TRBJ1-1, with 8 bases lining up with TRBD1. CDR3 region: CASSLDWTGMTEAFF. Here the CDR3 DNA reads TGTGCCAGCAGCTTGGACTGGACAGGGATGACTGAAGCTTTCTTT. The full variable domain, its missing parts supplied by reference TRBV5-5 and TRBJ1-1, is DAGVTQSPTHLIKTRGQQVTLRCSPISGHKSVSWYQQVLGQGPQFIFQYYEKEERGRGNFPDRFSARQFPNYSSELNVNALLLGDSALYLCASSLDWTGMTEAFFGQGTRLTVV.